The subject of this entry is one T cell receptor beta chain. What antigen it recognizes has not been identified. Base qualities are not provided; no much larger clone lies one nucleotide away. This sample is drawn from a study of cytomegalovirus exposure and HLA in healthy donors (dated by TCRdb to the late 2010s). A note on the overall study: In an earlier analysis of 587 of the donors, 250 to 350 Gb of sequence data and 90 million to 120 million unique TCR beta sequences from roughly 190 million T cells were reported. Using immunosequencing, the study profiled T cell repertoires from 666 subjects and related those repertoires to cytomegalovirus serostatus. Approximately 330 gigabases of sequencing data and 91 million or so unique TCR sequences made up an early release that covered fewer than 650 HLA-typed donors. To predict cytomegalovirus infection status, the study combined high-throughput TCR immunosequencing, statistical association of individual TCRs with disease status, and machine learning. To study patterns of TCR occurrence, a later analysis re-analyzed previously published TCR beta repertoires from around 670 donors and added high-resolution HLA genotyping. In addition to the first cohort of 650 to 750 subjects, a separate validation cohort of around 110 different subjects was used. Among 398 genotyped donors of the cohort, an average of approximately 240,000 unique TCR beta nucleotide sequences was sequenced per donor, of which about 18% were non-productive. An earlier analysis of roughly 580 of the donors used high-throughput TCR beta sequencing to judge whether each TCR beta V gene segment behaved as functional or pseudogenic. The aim of the study was to test whether cataloging public T cell receptors could identify signatures of past pathogen exposure. Donor age, sex, ethnicity and CMV serostatus were compiled together with the repertoire data. Because of strong linkage in the cohort, roughly five DR-DQ haplotypes were treated as single units for association and clustering. In the later analysis, no new phenotypic data were used to find candidate immune exposures; instead, reliance was placed on TCR beta sequences and their occurrence across donors. A later genetic analysis used genome-wide SNP genotypes for about 65% of the roughly 700 donors, treating that subset as a discovery cohort. The number of typed donors differed by locus: about 629-640 for A, B, C, DRB1 and DQB1; approximately 530 for DQA1; over 600 for DPA1; and approximately 450 for DPB1. Of the roughly 410 genotyped donors, 81% were placed in the genetic ancestry cluster associated with self-reported Caucasian donors. HLA typing included class I and class II loci at four-digit resolution. All discovery cohort repertoires had been generated on a single sequencing platform. Results the study describes overall, beyond this receptor: When HLA alleles, especially DR and DQ, strongly co-occurred, attributing TCR associations to individual alleles was difficult. In an earlier analysis of 587 of the donors, most TCR beta V segments appeared in productive rearrangements about 90% or about 30% of the time, broadly matching IMGT annotations. Several of the top co-occurrence clusters appeared to be linked to parvovirus B19, influenza, CMV and Epstein-Barr virus, according to a later analysis. A later analysis found that TCR association rates varied across HLA loci, with DRB1 alleles showing the most associated TCRs and HLA-C alleles the fewest. According to a later genetic analysis, donors in an Asian-associated ancestry cluster had fewer N-insertions in productive TCRs than the approximately 650-donor mean. The classifier was reported to diagnose cytomegalovirus status with high specificity and sensitivity in both the original and validation cohorts. Some IMGT-functional V segments, including TRBV6-2 and TRBV6-3, could not be distinguished by the 87-base-pair reads and were therefore excluded. According to a later analysis, most CMV-associated TCR beta chains appeared to be HLA-restricted, and the HLA associations seemed to be driven largely by CMV exposure. In this cohort, only TCR beta chains were sequenced, and detectable features were limited by the absence of alpha or paired-chain data. Linkage disequilibrium might explain the correlated functional status among segregating V segments, but an unknown experimental factor could not be excluded. For the cohort, immune exposure information was limited to CMV serostatus. A further reported finding was that TCR beta sequences accurately predicted the HLA-A and HLA-B alleles for most subjects in the first cohort. The sequencing pipeline was judged likely to have produced a cluster of highly shared sequence variants as a technical artifact. Roughly 15 rarely observed V segments, including chromosome 9 orphons, were excluded from the earlier analysis of approximately 500 of the donors because counts were too low. An association between a missense DCLRE1C variant and V-gene and J-gene trimming of TCR beta chains was found in a later genetic analysis and replicated in an independent cohort. According to the authors, the approach could potentially be generalized to other disease states and immunological phenotypes. Compared with equally common non-associated chains, HLA-associated TCR beta chains in a later analysis were more clonally expanded and had lower generation probabilities. Roughly uniform sequencing depth across donors was assumed in presence/absence analyses, although this assumption may not hold. Specific HLA alleles were associated with 15,000 to 20,000 TCR beta sequences at a false discovery rate of 0.05 in a later analysis. In the study, some 160 TCR beta chains were listed as associated with cytomegalovirus. A few of the identified cytomegalovirus-associated TCR beta chains were confirmed in vitro to be specific for cytomegalovirus antigens. While some public TCRs were present in many individuals, most TCR sequences turned up only very rarely across donors. Because HLA typing was missing for some donors at each locus, association tests included only the typed subset.

The library was prepared using the immunoSEQ multiplex PCR assay. A mixture of 60 forward primers for TCR Vbeta segments and 13 reverse primers for TCR Jbeta segments was used in the multiplex PCR. The CDR3 region of rearranged TCR beta genes was amplified from genomic DNA with a multiplex PCR assay. On the Illumina HiSeq System, the amplified TCR beta libraries were sequenced as 87-base-pair reads. Under the source paper's analysis protocol: In a later analysis, 70 million to 95 million unique TCR beta chains were counted across the 650 to 750 repertoires, and roughly 11 million of these chains were shared by at least two donors. Raw reads were error-corrected and collapsed into unique sequences with a nearest-neighbor algorithm that merged closely related sequences to remove PCR and sequencing errors. CDR3 sequences were aligned to IMGT reference sequences to assign V, D and J gene segments. For a sequence to be retained, a match of at least six nucleotides was required to both a V gene segment and a J gene segment. Rearrangements were called productive when the CDR3 lacked stop codons and stayed in frame with V and J; all others were non-productive. Following IMGT convention, CDR3 was defined as the stretch from the second conserved V-encoded cysteine to the conserved J-encoded phenylalanine. Sequences without an unambiguous match to a single V gene segment were excluded from the earlier analysis of about 640 of the donors. An earlier analysis of 500 to 600 of the donors classified V segments as functional when productive rearrangements were above 56.7% and as segregating when the standard deviation between donors was above 5%. A statistical classification framework was built for diagnosing cytomegalovirus status from the catalog of TCR beta chain sequences. A later analysis assigned V and J genes by comparing TCR nucleotide sequences with IMGT/GENE-DB human TR gene sequences. A later analysis assigned CDR3 sequences and most-parsimonious VDJ recombination scenarios with the TCRdist pipeline. A later analysis defined each TCR beta chain by its CDR3 amino acid sequence plus V-gene family, and excluded reads lacking a unique V-gene family. In a later analysis, 450 to 600 highly shared, low-generation-probability nucleotide sequences were removed to address suspected cross-contamination and a sequencing artifact. For each public chain, a later analysis derived a clonal expansion index from normalized ranks of inferred template counts within each repertoire. A later analysis computed generation probabilities with a VDJ recombination model fitted to out-of-frame rearrangements, and checked the results against IGoR. Hypergeometric tests were used in a later analysis to score TCR-TCR, TCR-HLA and TCR-CMV co-occurrence, with a repertoire-size bias correction applied to the TCR pairs. In a later analysis, false discovery rates were estimated by permuting HLA or CMV assignments 20 times. In a later analysis, co-occurring TCRs were grouped with DBSCAN, and TCRdist sequence similarity was added when clustering was performed within HLA-allele-positive subsets. Repertoires with fewer than 30,000 or more than 120,000 public chains, plus five repertoires with anomalous nucleotide sharing, were excluded from co-occurrence clustering. TCRdb mirrors the immuneACCESS table, restricted to in-frame sequences. Some clones are absent from its copies; in checked studies, under half trace to an unresolved V gene, and the reason for the others is unknown. D and trimming were read from the DNA, whereas the V and J calls and clone size are those reported in that table. The sample data list around 140,000 clones, and around 82% of these were observed just once. The top ten clonotypes cover less than 3% of the sample.

Measured from the cysteine to the phenylalanine, the CDR3 is 16 residues long. Of the read, only the CDR3 DNA is kept; its 48 bases are in frame from base 1. Ends trimmed: V by 4 bases, J by 5 bases; bases unmatched to a gene: 14. CDR1 SGHDT and CDR2 YYEEEE were looked up in the germline V gene. The cohort was made up of 500 to 850 healthy bone marrow donors. At the time of sampling, every cohort member was nominally healthy, though immune exposures that went unrecorded were likely present. The donor was CMV seropositive and was included in the group of 250 to 300 seropositive cohort members. Each donor provided a peripheral blood sample, and peripheral blood mononuclear cells were used for TCR beta sequencing. The Qiagen DNeasy Blood Extraction Kit was used to extract genomic DNA from the blood cell samples.

Sequenced material: PBMCs. The TCR was taken from a woman aged 18-29 years in good health and CMV-seropositive. In this chain, TRBV5-6 is recombined with TRBJ2-5, with 7 middle bases fitting TRBD1. In nucleotide form, the sequence is TGTGCCAGCAGCGTTATGAACTACAGGGGCAGGGAGACCCAGTACTTC. It specifies CASSVMNYRGRETQYF. The CDR3, completed at both ends by the reference TRBV5-6 and TRBJ2-5 genes, gives the full variable domain DAGVTQSPTHLIKTRGQQVTLRCSPKSGHDTVSWYQQALGQGPQFIFQYYEEEERQRGNFPDRFSGHQFPNYSSELNVNALLLGDSALYLCASSVMNYRGRETQYFGPGTRLLVL.